This T cell receptor beta chain was recovered during a study of type 1 regulatory T cells. At the level of the study: An in vitro protocol generated T-allo10, a Tr1-enriched, alloantigen-specific CD4 T cell product.

TCRdb reprocessed the reads via MiXCR and lists one record per CDR3 protein. The table has around 88,000 distinct CDR3 sequences, roughly 31% seen once. There are 16 residues in the CDR3. The V segment lost 0 bases and the J segment 5 bases; nucleotides outside the gene matches: 5. Per the germline V gene, CDR1 is SGHDN and CDR2 is FVKESK. The clonotype was recovered from a human donor in good health. Sequencing used CD4+ T cells, either the whole sample or a sorted fraction (not recorded which). The chain uses TRBV14 and TRBJ2-5, with 11 bases lining up with TRBD1. This CDR3 reads CASSQDRTGGLETQYF. CDR3 nucleotide sequence: TGTGCCAGCAGCCAAGATCGGACAGGGGGCTTGGAGACCCAGTACTTC.